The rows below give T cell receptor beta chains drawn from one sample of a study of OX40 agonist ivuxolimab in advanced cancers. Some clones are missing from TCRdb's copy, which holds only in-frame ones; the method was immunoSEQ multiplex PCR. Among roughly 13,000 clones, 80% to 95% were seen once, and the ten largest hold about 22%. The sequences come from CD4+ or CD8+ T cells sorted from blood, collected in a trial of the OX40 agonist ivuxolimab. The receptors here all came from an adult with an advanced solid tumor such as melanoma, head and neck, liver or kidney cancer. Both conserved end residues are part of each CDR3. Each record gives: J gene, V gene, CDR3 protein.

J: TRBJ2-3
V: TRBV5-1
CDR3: CASSWGQGAGTDTQYF

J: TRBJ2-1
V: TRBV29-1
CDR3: CSADDPYNEQFF

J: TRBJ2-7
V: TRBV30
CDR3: CAWSVQASNEQYF

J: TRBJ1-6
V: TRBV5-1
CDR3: CASSADQTSNSPLHF

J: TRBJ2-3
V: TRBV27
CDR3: CASTGTTSGSTVVADTQYF

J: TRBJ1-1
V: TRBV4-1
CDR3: CASSEADRGGTEAFF

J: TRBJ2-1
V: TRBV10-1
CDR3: CASSDPISDGSSYNEQFF

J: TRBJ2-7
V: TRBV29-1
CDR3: CSVPSGGREQYF

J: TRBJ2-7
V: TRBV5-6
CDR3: CASSWRHGYEQYF

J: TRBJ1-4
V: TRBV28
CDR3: CASSPSPGEESNEKLFF

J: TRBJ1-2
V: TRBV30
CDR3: CACFPGHLNYGYTF

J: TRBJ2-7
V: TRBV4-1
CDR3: CASSQPASYEQYF

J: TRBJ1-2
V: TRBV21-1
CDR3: CASSKIYGRGINYGYTF

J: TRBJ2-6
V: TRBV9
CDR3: CASSVAQVLGAGANVLTF

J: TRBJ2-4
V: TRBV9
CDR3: CASSVDTGSGNIQYF

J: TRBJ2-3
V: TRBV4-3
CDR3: CASSQAFPSADLTDTQYF

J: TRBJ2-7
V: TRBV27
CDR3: CASSLSGGTGAYEQYF

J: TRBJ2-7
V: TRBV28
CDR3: CASSKKTGPYEQYF

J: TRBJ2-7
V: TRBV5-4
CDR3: CASSLGTGAYEQYF

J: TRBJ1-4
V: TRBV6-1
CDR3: CASKQGPGEKLFF

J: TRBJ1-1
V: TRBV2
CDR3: CASSRFEAFF

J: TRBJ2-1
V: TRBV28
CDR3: CASIVSGREGPYNEQFF

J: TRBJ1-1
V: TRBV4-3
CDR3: CASSQDWGQADTEAFF

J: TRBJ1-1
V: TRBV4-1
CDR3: CASSQDGAGGTEAFF

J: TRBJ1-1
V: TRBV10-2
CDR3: CASSGTGMTDTEAFF

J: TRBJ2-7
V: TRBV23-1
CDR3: CASSQRHVQSSYEQYF

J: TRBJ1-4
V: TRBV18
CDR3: CASSPQGLTNEKLFF

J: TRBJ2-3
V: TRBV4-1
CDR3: CASSQMAGLDTQYF

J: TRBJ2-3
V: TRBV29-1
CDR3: CSVEDRRLKPTDTQYF

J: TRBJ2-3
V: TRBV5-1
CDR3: CASSSVDRTTDTQYF

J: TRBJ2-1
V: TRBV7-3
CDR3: CASSLGLAGIDEQFF

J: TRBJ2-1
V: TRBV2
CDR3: CASSALSGDSYNEQFF

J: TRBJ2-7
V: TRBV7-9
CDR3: CASSYQTGFASYEQYF

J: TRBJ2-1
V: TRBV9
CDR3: CASSGGNEQFF

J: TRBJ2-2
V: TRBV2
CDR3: CASSDGTANTGELFF

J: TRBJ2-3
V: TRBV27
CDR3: CASSSGLAEHTDTQYF

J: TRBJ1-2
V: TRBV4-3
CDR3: CASSQDPARGGRNYGYTF

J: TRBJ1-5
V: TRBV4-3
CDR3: CASSQARDLQPQHF

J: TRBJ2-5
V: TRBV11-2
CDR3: CASSLDDFGARETQYF

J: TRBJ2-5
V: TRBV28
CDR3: CASSSPRSDRGQETQYF

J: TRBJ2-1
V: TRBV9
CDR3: CASSVGDANRLNEQFF

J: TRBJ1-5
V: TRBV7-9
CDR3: CASSSGHQPQHF